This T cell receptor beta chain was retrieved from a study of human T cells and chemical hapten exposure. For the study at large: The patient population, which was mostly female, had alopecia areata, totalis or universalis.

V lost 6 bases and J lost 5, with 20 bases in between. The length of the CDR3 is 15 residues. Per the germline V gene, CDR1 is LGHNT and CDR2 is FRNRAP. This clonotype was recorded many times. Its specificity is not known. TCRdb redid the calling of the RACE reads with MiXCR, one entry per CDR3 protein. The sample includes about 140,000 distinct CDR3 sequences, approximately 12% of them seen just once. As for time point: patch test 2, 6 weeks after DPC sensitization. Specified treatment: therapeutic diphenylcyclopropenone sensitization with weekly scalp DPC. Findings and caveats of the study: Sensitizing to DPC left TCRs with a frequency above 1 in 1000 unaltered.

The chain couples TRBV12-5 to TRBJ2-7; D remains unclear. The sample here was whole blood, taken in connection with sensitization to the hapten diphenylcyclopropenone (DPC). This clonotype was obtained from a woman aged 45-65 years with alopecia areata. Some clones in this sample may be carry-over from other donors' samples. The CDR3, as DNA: TGTGCTAGTGGGCGAGTTGGGGTTGTAATCCACGAGCAGTACTTC. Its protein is CASGRVGVVIHEQYF.